This TCR beta chain stems from a study of T-cell memory formation after mild COVID-19. The study's findings and limits: Contracting CD4+ clones sat mainly in CM and EM; CD8+ in EMRA. Memory from before infection featured some responding clones, which suggests cross-reactive memory joined.

TCRdb redid the calling of the 5' RACE reads with MiXCR, one entry per CDR3 protein. The table lists about 170,000 distinct CDR3 sequences, approximately 13% of them singletons. The CDR3 loop spans 13 amino acids. After removal of 8 bases from V and 2 bases from J, the junction contained 5 bases not matched to a gene. Germline V gene data show CDR1 as SGHTA and CDR2 as FQGNSA. This clonotype was counted ten times or more. The antigen remains unidentified. Source material: PBMCs or a T cell subset sorted from them (not recorded which). The sequence was obtained from a man between 18 and 35 years old who had mild COVID-19 (a few samples of this study predate the infection). Cell type and time point are not known. The rearrangement links TRBV7-2 to TRBJ1-2, with 7 nucleotides matching TRBD1. CDR3 in amino acids: CASSQGGNYGYTF. CDR3 nucleotide sequence: TGTGCCAGCTCCCAAGGGGGCAACTATGGCTACACCTTC.